This is a list of T cell receptor beta chains from one sample in a study of blood T cell repertoires in COVID-19. Clones were sequenced by immunoSEQ multiplex PCR, and TCRdb holds only the in-frame ones, with some missing. The profile covers more than 300,000 clones, with about 89% appearing a single time and 1.5% to 2.5% taken by the ten largest. Specimen: PBMCs or T cells enriched from blood (not recorded which). The receptor source for this set is a man in his forties in a cohort exposed to, infected with or recovered from COVID-19 (not recorded which). Both conserved end residues are part of each CDR3. The D gene is left open where the match is weak. Clone size is stated in some rows and not others, as once, few, many or a class when expanded.

V: TRBV24-1; D: TRBD1; J: TRBJ2-3; size: NA; CDR3: CATSDRAGTATDTQYF; DNA: TGTGCCACCAGTGATAGGGCCGGGACAGCCACAGATACGCAGTATTTT
V: TRBV18; D: NA; J: TRBJ2-1; size: NA; CDR3: CASSPRLASSYNEQFF; DNA: TGTGCCAGCTCACCACGACTGGCTAGCTCCTACAATGAGCAGTTCTTC
V: TRBV5-1; D: TRBD2; J: TRBJ2-3; size: NA; CDR3: CASSWLAGATDTQYF; DNA: TGCGCCAGCAGCTGGTTAGCGGGAGCAACAGATACGCAGTATTTT
V: TRBV20-1; D: NA; J: TRBJ1-1; size: NA; CDR3: CSARDAGEAFF; DNA: TGCAGTGCTAGAGATGCAGGGGAAGCTTTCTTT
V: TRBV29-1; D: NA; J: TRBJ2-3; size: NA; CDR3: CSVATADTQYF; DNA: TGCAGCGTAGCGACGGCAGATACGCAGTATTTT
V: TRBV6-1; D: NA; J: TRBJ2-1; size: NA; CDR3: CASSERSTRYNEQFF; DNA: TGTGCCAGCAGTGAACGGAGTACAAGATACAATGAGCAGTTCTTC
V: TRBV5-1; D: TRBD1; J: TRBJ1-3; size: few; CDR3: CASSPYVVAGGRDTIYF; DNA: TGCGCCAGCAGCCCCTATGTGGTGGCAGGGGGTCGCGACACCATATATTTT
V: TRBV7-8; D: TRBD1; J: TRBJ2-2; size: NA; CDR3: CASSRGTGRVTGELFF; DNA: TGTGCCAGCAGCCGTGGGACAGGGAGGGTCACCGGGGAGCTGTTTTTT
V: TRBV27; D: TRBD1; J: TRBJ1-5; size: NA; CDR3: CASSWADRVGQPQHF; DNA: TGTGCCAGCAGTTGGGCGGACAGGGTAGGGCAGCCCCAGCATTTT
V: TRBV5-4; D: NA; J: TRBJ2-1; size: NA; CDR3: CASSPSYGSYNEQFF; DNA: TGTGCCAGCAGCCCATCGTACGGGAGTTACAATGAGCAGTTCTTC
V: TRBV28; D: TRBD1; J: TRBJ1-1; size: NA; CDR3: CASKGRTGAAPSEAFF; DNA: TGTGCCAGCAAGGGTAGGACAGGGGCCGCTCCATCTGAAGCTTTCTTT
V: TRBV2; D: TRBD1; J: TRBJ1-5; size: NA; CDR3: CASNRDRGLLSNQPQHF; DNA: TGTGCCAGTAACCGGGACAGGGGGCTTCTGAGCAATCAGCCCCAGCATTTT
V: TRBV7-9; D: NA; J: TRBJ1-6; size: NA; CDR3: CASRNTGTDSPLHF; DNA: TGTGCCAGCAGAAATACAGGGACCGATTCACCCCTCCACTTT
V: TRBV6-5; D: NA; J: TRBJ1-5; size: NA; CDR3: CASSREGGSNQPQHF; DNA: TGTGCCAGCAGTAGGGAGGGAGGAAGCAATCAGCCCCAGCATTTT
V: TRBV18; D: NA; J: TRBJ2-7; size: NA; CDR3: CASSSNRGGSYEQYF; DNA: TGTGCCAGCTCATCCAACAGGGGAGGCTCCTACGAGCAGTACTTC
V: TRBV19; D: NA; J: TRBJ2-7; size: NA; CDR3: CASSPTGLYEQYF; DNA: TGTGCCAGTAGTCCCACAGGTCTCTACGAGCAGTACTTC
V: TRBV10-2; D: NA; J: TRBJ1-6; size: few; CDR3: CASSDESSYNSPLHF; DNA: TGCGCCAGCAGTGACGAGAGCTCCTATAATTCACCCCTCCACTTT
V: TRBV5-4; D: TRBD1; J: TRBJ1-1; size: NA; CDR3: CASSRDRGGSTEAFF; DNA: TGTGCCAGCAGCCGGGACAGGGGAGGCAGCACTGAAGCTTTCTTT
V: TRBV2; D: NA; J: TRBJ1-6; size: NA; CDR3: CASMRMGSPLHF; DNA: TGTGCCAGCATGCGGATGGGTTCACCCCTCCACTTT
V: TRBV21-1; D: NA; J: TRBJ2-7; size: once; CDR3: CASSKVFDSYEQYF; DNA: TGTGCCAGCAGCAAAGTATTCGACAGCTACGAGCAGTACTTC
V: TRBV5-1; D: TRBD1; J: TRBJ1-6; size: NA; CDR3: CASSLTGTGGSRSSYNSPLHF; DNA: TGCGCCAGCAGCTTAACCGGGACAGGGGGCAGTAGGAGCTCCTATAATTCACCCCTCCACTTT
V: TRBV19; D: TRBD1; J: TRBJ1-4; size: NA; CDR3: CASRGQGATNEKLFF; DNA: TGTGCCAGTAGGGGACAGGGAGCAACTAATGAAAAACTGTTTTTT
V: TRBV5-5; D: TRBD1; J: TRBJ1-2; size: once; CDR3: CASRRTGTNYGYTF; DNA: TGTGCCAGCAGACGGACAGGGACTAACTATGGCTACACCTTC
V: TRBV2; D: TRBD1; J: TRBJ1-3; size: NA; CDR3: CASRGDRGSGNTIYF; DNA: TGTGCCAGCAGGGGCGACAGGGGCTCTGGAAACACCATATATTTT
V: TRBV15; D: NA; J: TRBJ2-1; size: NA; CDR3: CATSMSSYNEQFF; DNA: TGTGCCACCAGCATGAGCTCCTACAATGAGCAGTTCTTC
V: TRBV28; D: NA; J: TRBJ2-1; size: few; CDR3: CASSLWLDNEQFF; DNA: TGTGCCAGCAGTTTATGGTTAGACAATGAGCAGTTCTTC
V: TRBV5-1; D: TRBD1; J: TRBJ1-1; size: NA; CDR3: CASSTRDRGRENTEAFF; DNA: TGCGCCAGCAGCACGAGGGACAGGGGGCGTGAAAACACTGAAGCTTTCTTT
V: TRBV6-5; D: TRBD2; J: TRBJ2-1; size: NA; CDR3: CASSRLAGVSNEQFF; DNA: TGTGCCAGCAGTAGACTAGCGGGAGTCTCCAATGAGCAGTTCTTC
V: TRBV11-2; D: TRBD1; J: TRBJ2-1; size: once; CDR3: CASSLEGTGAYNEQFF; DNA: TGTGCCAGCAGCTTAGAGGGGACAGGGGCCTACAATGAGCAGTTCTTC
V: TRBV5-5; D: TRBD1; J: TRBJ2-7; size: NA; CDR3: CASSLPGQGLREQYF; DNA: TGTGCCAGCAGCCTACCGGGACAGGGGTTGAGGGAGCAGTACTTC
V: TRBV20-1; D: NA; J: TRBJ2-1; size: once; CDR3: CSARDGAGQFF; DNA: TGCAGTGCTAGAGATGGGGCGGGACAGTTCTTC
V: TRBV28; D: NA; J: TRBJ1-1; size: NA; CDR3: CASSLGGGVGTEAFF; DNA: TGTGCCAGCAGTTTGGGGGGGGGTGTAGGCACTGAAGCTTTCTTT
V: TRBV2; D: TRBD1; J: TRBJ1-2; size: NA; CDR3: CASSGTGVSYTF; DNA: TGTGCCAGCAGTGGGACAGGGGTCAGCTACACCTTC
V: TRBV9; D: TRBD2; J: TRBJ2-1; size: NA; CDR3: CASSVLSGLAGGPRNEQFF; DNA: TGTGCCAGCAGCGTGCTATCTGGACTAGCGGGAGGGCCACGGAATGAGCAGTTCTTC